Presented here are 29 T cell receptor beta chains from one specimen sequenced in a study of blood T cell repertoires in COVID-19. The repertoire was sequenced with immunoSEQ multiplex PCR; TCRdb's copy has only in-frame clones and lacks some. The sample has 65,000 to 100,000 clones, 89% seen once. The specimen sequenced was peripheral blood. The receptors originated from a man aged 45-65 years with acute or convalescent COVID-19.

The chain employs TRBV9 and TRBJ2-1; D is possibly TRBD2 (7 bases). Germline V gene sequence: CDR1 SGDLS, CDR2 YYNGEE. Trimming shortened V by 2 bases and J by 2 bases, and 14 bases separated the two germline ends. The CDR3 runs 16 residues. The CDR3 here is CASSVTGGRTYNEQFF. CDR3 nucleotide sequence: TGTGCCAGCAGCGTCACGGGGGGCCGTACCTACAATGAGCAGTTCTTC.

V is TRBV6-5 and J is TRBJ1-2, with D possibly TRBD1 on 5 matching bases. Per germline, CDR1 MNHEY and CDR2 SVGAGI. CDR3 length: 13 amino acids. V shed 6 bases and J shed 0 bases, with 8 bases lying between them. This CDR3 reads CASRQVANYGYTF. The CDR3 DNA reads as TGTGCCAGCAGACAGGTAGCTAACTATGGCTACACCTTC.

The genes are TRBV3-1 (or the pseudogene TRBV3-2) and TRBJ1-2; D might be TRBD1 (6 bases). CDR3 length: 17 residues. Trimming took off 0 bases at V and 7 bases at J, with 21 bases between the two ends. Germline CDR1 and CDR2: LGHDT and YNNKEL (reference sequence). This chain's CDR3 is CASSQDLGTGSLRGYTF. The CDR3 bases are TGTGCCAGCAGCCAAGATCTTGGTACAGGGAGTTTGCGTGGCTACACCTTC.

With respect to this clone: One end of the junction fails to match germline, which may point to a read error. V is TRBV29-1 and J is TRBJ1-2; 10 nucleotides line up with TRBD1. CDR3 size: 13 residues. CDR1 and CDR2 from the germline V gene are SQVTM and ANQGSEA. The CDR3 region is CGGDRGWAYGYTF. CDR3 sequence (DNA): TGTGGGGGGGACAGGGGATGGGCCTATGGCTACACCTTC.

The CDR3 DNA sequence: TGTGCCAGCAGTTTGGGGGCTAATCAGCCCCAGCATTTT. This codes for CASSLGANQPQHF. This chain uses TRBV12-3 or TRBV12-4 with TRBJ1-5; D is possibly TRBD1 (6 bases). The CDR3 runs to 13 residues. The ends were cut back, 3 bases at V and 4 bases at J, with 7 bases in the middle.

There are a few counts of this clone. The CDR3 DNA is TGCGCCAGCAGCCAAGTTAAATCGGGTGGAACTGAAGCTTTCTTT. It encodes CASSQVKSGGTEAFF. The chain is built from TRBV4-1 and TRBJ1-1; no reliable D call. Germline assignment: CDR1 MGHRA and CDR2 YSYEKL. Trimming left V 1 base short and J 5 bases short, with 14 bases between. CDR3 length: 15 residues.

The V call is TRBV7-3, the J call TRBJ2-3, with a weak D call TRBD2 (6 bases). Per the germline V gene, CDR1 is SGHTA and CDR2 is FQGTGA. The CDR3 loop spans 15 amino acids. The V end was cut by 2 bases, the J end by 2 bases, with 11 bases between. The CDR3, as DNA: TGTGCCAGCAGCTTAGTCGGGGGAAACACAGATACGCAGTATTTT. This encodes CASSLVGGNTDTQYF.

As for this clone: Other DNA sequences from this sample encode an identical CDR3 as well. This chain uses TRBV5-1 with TRBJ1-1; TRBD1 is a possible D gene (6 bases). Looked up from germline, CDR1 is SGHRS and CDR2 is YFSETQ. With 2 bases removed from V and 2 bases from J, the gap between germline ends came to 10 bases. The CDR3 is 14 amino acids. CDR3 coding DNA: TGCGCCAGCAGCTTAACAGGGACAAACACTGAAGCTTTCTTT. The encoded protein is CASSLTGTNTEAFF.

The CDR3 loop reads CASSLFGGHGNQPQHF. The CDR3 bases are TGTGCCAGCAGTTTATTCGGGGGTCACGGCAATCAGCCCCAGCATTTT. V gene TRBV27 combines with J gene TRBJ1-5; possibly TRBD1 for D (5 bases). V lost 1 base and J lost 2, with 12 bases in between. Germline CDR1 reads MNHEY; CDR2 reads SMNVEV (reference sequence). The CDR3 totals 16 residues.

This chain joins TRBV5-1 and TRBJ2-3, with D maybe TRBD2 (7 bases). Trimming took off 3 bases at V and 2 bases at J, with 10 bases between the two ends. This CDR3 has 14 residues. Germline-derived CDR1 and CDR2 are SGHRS and YFSETQ. CDR3 loop: CASSSGGPTDTQYF. CDR3 in DNA: TGCGCCAGCAGCTCGGGGGGCCCCACAGATACGCAGTATTTT.

V usage is TRBV5-1 and J usage is TRBJ2-3; 12 positions match TRBD1. CDR3 length: 17 residues. V shed 4 bases, J shed 1 base, and the junction held 7 bases outside the gene matches. In germline, CDR1 is SGHRS, CDR2 YFSETQ. The CDR3 sequence is CASSPYGTGGGTDTQYF. CDR3 in DNA: TGCGCCAGCAGCCCTTATGGGACAGGGGGCGGCACAGATACGCAGTATTTT.

This clone has just one count. CDR3 amino acids: CASSPHSGDNSPLHF. The DNA for the CDR3 is TGTGCCAGCAGCCCCCATTCGGGGGATAATTCACCCCTCCACTTT. The V and J genes are TRBV9 and TRBJ1-6; weak D call: TRBD1 (5 bases). The V end was cut by 4 bases, the J end by 5 bases, with 13 bases between. Germline V gene lookup returns CDR1 SGDLS and CDR2 YYNGEE. The CDR3 loop spans 15 amino acids. Variable domain in full (rest from reference TRBV9 and TRBJ1-6): DSGVTQTPKHLITATGQRVTLRCSPRSGDLSVYWYQQSLDQGLQFLIQYYNGEERAKGNILERFSAQQFPDLHSELNLSSLELGDSALYFCASSPHSGDNSPLHFGNGTRLTVT.

Here the CDR3 DNA reads TGTGCCAGCGGAAGGACTAGCGGGGGGGCAGATACGCAGTATTTT. Translation gives CASGRTSGGADTQYF. The chain carries TRBV4-2 and TRBJ2-3; the match to TRBD2 covers 15 bases. The CDR3 has 15 residues. Germline V gene data show CDR1 as LGHNA and CDR2 as YNFKEQ. The V gene end was trimmed by 8 bases and the J gene end by 4 bases; junction bases not matched to a gene: 4.

V gene TRBV7-9 combines with J gene TRBJ1-3; D remains unclear. CDR1 and CDR2 (germline): SEHNR, FQNEAQ (reference sequence). This CDR3 is 15 amino acids long. V dropped 4 bases and J dropped 0 bases, with 10 bases sitting between them. The CDR3, as DNA: TGTGCCAGCAGCTCTACCCTGAGCTCTGGAAACACCATATATTTT. This encodes CASSSTLSSGNTIYF.

V is TRBV2 and J is TRBJ1-6; TRBD1 aligns across 11 bases. The J segment lost 11 bases and the V segment lost 5 bases, leaving 8 bases of the junction unmatched. There are 15 residues in the CDR3. The germline CDR1 and CDR2 sequences are SNHLY and FYNNEI. The chain's CDR3 is CASSPWTGGTAPLHF. The CDR3 coding sequence is TGTGCCAGCAGTCCCTGGACAGGGGGCACGGCACCCCTCCACTTT.

This chain uses TRBV10-3 with TRBJ2-7, with D unclear. Germline assignment: CDR1 ENHRY and CDR2 SYGVKD. Deletions cut 3 bases from V and 6 bases from J, with 9 bases between. The CDR3 runs 12 residues. CDR3 sequence reads: CAISENTGEQYF. CDR3 DNA sequence: TGTGCCATCAGTGAAAACACGGGCGAGCAGTACTTC.

This clone was detected once. The chain combines TRBV19 with TRBJ1-6; 9 bases fit TRBD1. Germline lookup yields CDR1 LNHDA and CDR2 SQIVND (reference sequence). The CDR3 is made up of 16 amino acids. V gave up 6 bases and J gave up 8 bases; unmatched junction bases: 11. CDR3 protein: CASRPRTGARDSPLHF. Written as DNA, the CDR3 is TGTGCCAGTAGACCTCGGACAGGGGCCAGGGATTCACCCCTCCACTTT. Supplemented by reference TRBV19 and TRBJ1-6, the full variable domain reads DGGITQSPKYLFRKEGQNVTLSCEQNLNHDAMYWYRQDPGQGLRLIYYSQIVNDFQKGDIAEGYSVSREKKESFPLTVTSAQKNPTAFYLCASRPRTGARDSPLHFGNGTRLTVT.

V gene TRBV3-1 (or the pseudogene TRBV3-2) combines with J gene TRBJ2-7; 11 bases fit TRBD1. Looked up from germline, CDR1 is LGHDT and CDR2 is YNNKEL (reference sequence). The CDR3 is 14 amino acids. V shed 4 bases, J shed 3 bases, and the junction held 2 bases outside the gene matches. The CDR3 sequence: CASSPGTGGYEQYF. CDR3 nucleotide sequence: TGTGCCAGCAGCCCTGGGACAGGGGGCTACGAGCAGTACTTC.

This clone was counted a single time. The chain joins TRBV7-9 to TRBJ1-1; D gene unclear. V was clipped by 1 base and J by 5 bases, with 20 bases between them. Germline values: CDR1 SEHNR, CDR2 FQNEAQ (reference sequence). The CDR3 spans 17 residues. The CDR3 DNA reads TGTGCCAGCAGCTTAGTCGGCAGCGAGTGGGTACGGACTGAAGCTTTCTTT. Its protein is CASSLVGSEWVRTEAFF. Complete variable domain (other parts from reference TRBV7-9 and TRBJ1-1): DTGVSQNPRHKITKRGQNVTFRCDPISEHNRLYWYRQTLGQGPEFLTYFQNEAQLEKSRLLSDRFSAERPKGSFSTLEIQRTEQGDSAMYLCASSLVGSEWVRTEAFFGQGTRLTVV.

The chain recombines TRBV15 with TRBJ2-2; weak D call: TRBD1 (6 bases). Trimming cost V 0 bases and J 4 bases, with 9 bases left between them. The CDR3 is made up of 15 amino acids. CDR1 and CDR2 (germline): LNHNV, YYDKDF (reference sequence). CDR3 nucleotides: TGTGCCACCAGCAGAGATGGACAGCCCACCGGGGAGCTGTTTTTT. Translating it yields CATSRDGQPTGELFF.

This sequence joins TRBV28 and TRBJ1-2; no clear D gene. Germline V lookup: CDR1 MDHEN, CDR2 SYDVKM. This CDR3 has 15 amino acids. The V and J ends lost 1 base and 4 bases respectively, with 13 bases between them. In DNA form, the CDR3 reads TGTGCCAGCAGTTTATATTCTCAGGCCTCCTATGGCTACACCTTC. Its translation is CASSLYSQASYGYTF.

The rearrangement links TRBV11-2 to TRBJ1-2; TRBD1 is a possible D gene (5 bases). The CDR3 extends over 16 amino acids. Trimming took 5 bases from V and 1 from J, leaving 17 bases between them. The germline V gene encodes CDR1 SGHAT and CDR2 FQNNGV. The CDR3 reads CASSPAALGGNYGYTF. The CDR3 nucleotides read TGTGCCAGCAGCCCAGCGGCACTGGGGGGTAACTATGGCTACACCTTC.

The V and J genes are TRBV5-4 and TRBJ2-7; 9 bases match TRBD1. V dropped 4 bases and J dropped 2; count of bases not matched to a gene: 7. Germline lookup yields CDR1 SGHNT and CDR2 YYREEE (reference sequence). The CDR3 consists of 15 residues. CDR3 in amino acids: CASSQMDRGAYEQYF. In DNA, the CDR3 is TGTGCCAGCAGCCAGATGGACAGGGGCGCCTACGAGCAGTACTTC.

The chain couples TRBV28 to TRBJ2-7, with D perhaps TRBD2 (6 bases). V lost 2 bases to trimming and J lost 4 bases, with 12 bases between them. CDR1 and CDR2 (germline): MDHEN, SYDVKM. CDR3 length equals 14 residues. CDR3 in amino acids: CASSLGGLAYEQYV. DNA for the CDR3: TGTGCCAGCAGTTTAGGCGGGCTAGCGTACGAGCAGTACGTC.

V usage is TRBV5-1 and J usage is TRBJ1-1; 7 bases are shared with TRBD1. J lost 3 bases, V lost 4 bases, and 3 bases had no gene match. CDR3 length: 13 amino acids. The V gene's germline CDR1 is SGHRS and CDR2 YFSETQ. This chain's CDR3 is CASSNRGDTEAFF. The CDR3 region has the DNA TGCGCCAGCAGCAACAGGGGTGACACTGAAGCTTTCTTT.

The chain uses TRBV29-1 and TRBJ1-1; D may be TRBD1 (5 bases). Germline V lookup: CDR1 SQVTM, CDR2 ANQGSEA. The V and J ends lost 5 bases and 8 bases respectively, with 12 bases between them. CDR3 size: 11 residues. CDR3 nucleotides: TGCAGCGTTCGACAGCCGATGGAAGCTTTCTTT. Translating it yields CSVRQPMEAFF.

The chain recombines TRBV27 with TRBJ1-3, with D possibly TRBD1 on 6 matching bases. Germline V gene sequence: CDR1 MNHEY, CDR2 SMNVEV (reference sequence). There are 14 residues in the CDR3. Trimming left V 5 bases short and J 1 base short, with 9 bases between. CDR3 nucleotide sequence: TGTGCCAGCAGTGACACAGGGTCTGGAAACACCATATATTTT. As protein: CASSDTGSGNTIYF.

This sequence joins TRBV11-3 and TRBJ2-1; TRBD2 agrees at 8 bases. This CDR3 has 15 residues. Germline CDR1 reads SGHNT; CDR2 reads YENEEA. V lost 2 bases and J lost 7; bases outside the gene matches: 7. This CDR3 is CASSLNGGVMNEQFF. CDR3 coding DNA: TGTGCCAGCAGCTTAAACGGGGGGGTAATGAATGAGCAGTTCTTC. Using reference TRBV11-3 and TRBJ2-1 for the parts outside the CDR3, the full variable domain is EAGVVQSPRYKIIEKKQPVAFWCNPISGHNTLYWYLQNLGQGPELLIRYENEEAVDDSQLPKDRFSAERLKGVDSTLKIQPAELGDSAVYLCASSLNGGVMNEQFFGPGTRLTVL.

The chain employs TRBV5-4 and TRBJ2-5; D is unresolved. V was pared by 2 bases and J by 1 base, with 12 bases between. CDR3 length equals 15 residues. Germline V gene lookup returns CDR1 SGHNT and CDR2 YYREEE (reference sequence). The CDR3: CASSFPSRSQETQYF. DNA for the CDR3: TGTGCCAGCAGCTTTCCATCGCGGAGCCAAGAGACCCAGTACTTC.